The 17 T cell receptor beta chains below come from one sample, sequenced in a study of CD8 T cells in Susac syndrome. Random hexamers served to reverse transcribe about 0.5 to 1 ug RNA. TCRdb independently ran MiXCR on the immunoSEQ multiplex PCR reads; one entry per CDR3 protein. The profile covers 200,000 or so distinct CDR3 sequences, with around 93% appearing a single time and about 0.17% taken by the ten largest. Source material: CD8+ T cells from PBMCs. The source is a human donor with Susac syndrome.

The chain employs TRBV6-5 and TRBJ2-1; 8 nucleotides match TRBD1. The CDR3 spans 15 residues. Germline CDR1 and CDR2: MNHEY and SVGAGI. The V and J ends lost 2 bases and 9 bases, in that order; junction bases with no gene match: 9. Here the CDR3 DNA reads TGTGCCAGCAGTTACGGTGCAGGGGGCATCGGTGAGCAGTTCTTC. It specifies CASSYGAGGIGEQFF.

V usage is TRBV6-4 and J usage is TRBJ2-5, with D unclear. The germline CDR1 and CDR2 sequences are MRHNA and SNTAGT. The CDR3 consists of 12 residues. The V end lost 6 bases, the J end lost 4 bases, and 9 bases lay between the germline ends. CDR3 sequence reads: CASRTLRETQYF. As DNA, the CDR3 is TGTGCCAGCAGGACGTTAAGAGAGACCCAGTACTTC.

The gene calls are TRBV4-2 and TRBJ2-2; D unclear. Germline V gene lookup returns CDR1 LGHNA and CDR2 YNFKEQ. V was cut by 4 bases and J by 5 bases, with 8 bases left in between. CDR3 length: 13 amino acids. The chain's CDR3 is CASSPLSTGELFF. The CDR3 bases are TGTGCCAGCAGCCCGCTTAGTACCGGGGAGCTGTTTTTT.

The rearrangement links TRBV15 to TRBJ1-1; TRBD1 matches 10 bases. Germline values: CDR1 LNHNV, CDR2 YYDKDF (reference sequence). This CDR3 has 14 residues. Trimming took 3 bases from V and 4 from J; bases not matched to a gene: 2. CDR3: CATSRRTGGTEAFF. The CDR3 DNA is TGTGCCACCAGCAGGAGGACAGGGGGCACTGAAGCTTTCTTT.

The chain carries TRBV20-1 and TRBJ2-1, with 13 bases identical to TRBD2. Trimming at V came to 5 bases and at J to 4 bases, leaving 20 bases not matched to a gene. Germline V lookup: CDR1 DFQATT, CDR2 SNEGSKA (reference sequence). The length of the CDR3 is 20 residues. CDR3 in amino acids: CSARGLAGEMRPFGYNEQFF. CDR3 in DNA: TGCAGTGCTCGTGGACTAGCGGGAGAGATGCGCCCTTTTGGATACAATGAGCAGTTCTTC.

This clonotype has just one count. The rearrangement links TRBV29-1 to TRBJ1-1; no clear D gene. The CDR3 sequence is 16 residues long. Germline V lookup: CDR1 SQVTM, CDR2 ANQGSEA. The V end lost 7 bases, the J end lost 4 bases, and 25 bases lay between the germline ends. The CDR3 spells CSGTGDIDSWGTEAFF. The CDR3 DNA reads TGCAGCGGTACCGGGGATATAGACTCTTGGGGCACTGAAGCTTTCTTT.

In this sample, this clonotype turned up once. This chain joins TRBV29-1 and TRBJ2-1, with a possible D match to TRBD2 (6 bases). Germline V gene lookup returns CDR1 SQVTM and CDR2 ANQGSEA. The CDR3 is 18 residues long. Trimming removed 0 bases at V and 7 bases at J, with 25 bases between. CDR3 sequence (DNA): TGCAGCGTTGAAGATGTATTTAAGGATAGCGGAGTTCGGAATGAGCAGTTCTTC. As protein: CSVEDVFKDSGVRNEQFF.

The chain joins TRBV20-1 to TRBJ2-5; D uncertain. The length of the CDR3 is 11 residues. Trimming stripped 3 bases from V and 5 bases from J, with 7 bases between. Germline-derived CDR1 and CDR2 are DFQATT and SNEGSKA (reference sequence). The CDR3 DNA reads TGCAGTGCTAGGGGCGCGGAGACCCAGTACTTC. Protein sequence: CSARGAETQYF.

The chain links TRBV2 to TRBJ2-7; 9 bases agree with TRBD2. Trimming at V came to 4 bases and at J to 3 bases, leaving 7 bases not matched to a gene. The CDR3 spans 15 residues. Germline V CDR1 and CDR2: SNHLY, FYNNEI. CDR3 nucleotides: TGTGCCAGCAGTGGACCGGGACTAGCCCTCTACGAGCAGTACTTC. It codes for CASSGPGLALYEQYF. Using reference TRBV2 and TRBJ2-7 for the parts outside the CDR3, the full variable domain is EPEVTQTPSHQVTQMGQEVILRCVPISNHLYFYWYRQILGQKVEFLVSFYNNEISEKSEIFDDQFSVERPDGSNFTLKIRSTKLEDSAMYFCASSGPGLALYEQYFGPGTRLTVT.

The chain combines TRBV21-1 with TRBJ1-2. TRBV21-1 is an annotated pseudogene. The CDR3 covers 15 residues. The CDR3 here is CASSNQAICNYGYTF. In DNA, the CDR3 is TGTGCCAGCAGCAACCAGGCCATCTGTAACTATGGCTACACCTTC.

The chain recombines TRBV6-4 with TRBJ1-5, with 11 bases aligning to TRBD1. CDR3 size: 13 residues. CDR1 MRHNA and CDR2 SNTAGT come from the germline V gene. Trimming at V came to 1 base and at J to 10 bases, leaving 0 bases not matched to a gene. DNA for the CDR3: TGTGCCAGCAGTGACTGGACAGGGGGCCCCCAGCATTTT. The encoded protein is CASSDWTGGPQHF.

The gene calls are TRBV5-6 and TRBJ2-7; 7 nucleotides agree with TRBD1. With V trimmed by 0 bases and J by 7 bases, 4 bases remained unmatched. The CDR3 totals 13 residues. Germline CDR1 SGHDT, CDR2 YYEEEE. The DNA for the CDR3 is TGTGCCAGCAGCTTGGAGACAGGGTATGAGCAGTACTTC. Translation: CASSLETGYEQYF.

The chain carries TRBV20-1 and TRBJ1-5; 9 nucleotides match TRBD1. Germline V gene data show CDR1 as DFQATT and CDR2 as SNEGSKA (reference sequence). V lost 0 bases, J lost 6 bases, and 9 bases stayed unmatched. This CDR3 is 16 amino acids long. This chain's CDR3 is CSARDQGTGSFQPQHF. The CDR3 nucleotides are TGCAGTGCTAGAGATCAGGGGACAGGGAGTTTTCAGCCCCAGCATTTT.

The chain carries TRBV25-1 and TRBJ2-3; no firm D call. The CDR3 is 12 residues long. Germline loops: CDR1 MGHDK, CDR2 SYGVNS. V was clipped by 1 base and J by 4 bases, with 3 bases between them. CDR3 sequence reads: CASSESADTQYF. The CDR3, as DNA: TGTGCCAGCAGTGAATCGGCAGATACGCAGTATTTT.

The gene calls are TRBV15 and TRBJ2-2; D is unclear. Trimming stripped 5 bases from V and 0 bases from J, with 4 bases between. The germline CDR1 and CDR2 sequences are LNHNV and YYDKDF (reference sequence). This CDR3 region has 13 residues. The CDR3 spells CATSLPNTGELFF. DNA for the CDR3: TGTGCCACCAGCTTACCGAACACCGGGGAGCTGTTTTTT. Looking up the rest from reference TRBV15 and TRBJ2-2 gives the full variable domain: DAMVIQNPRYQVTQFGKPVTLSCSQTLNHNVMYWYQQKSSQAPKLLFHYYDKDFNNEADTPDNFQSRRPNTSFCFLDIRSPGLGDTAMYLCATSLPNTGELFFGEGSRLTVL.

This clonotype was recorded once. The genes are TRBV5-8 and TRBJ2-1; 9 bases match TRBD1. The CDR3 contains 16 residues. After removal of 0 bases from V and 8 bases from J, the junction contained 9 bases not matched to a gene. Germline CDR1 is SGHTS and CDR2 is YDEGEE. CDR3 DNA: TGTGCCAGCAGCTTGGTGGACAGGGGAGGCTTCGATGAGCAGTTCTTC. Amino acids: CASSLVDRGGFDEQFF.

The chain recombines TRBV10-3 with TRBJ2-5; the D gene is possibly TRBD2 (5 bases). V lost 3 bases, J lost 5 bases, and 10 bases lay in between. Germline V gene lookup returns CDR1 ENHRY and CDR2 SYGVKD. The CDR3 is 13 residues long. Written as DNA, the CDR3 is TGTGCCATCAGTGACGGGGAGTTCGAGACCCAGTACTTC. This gives the protein CAISDGEFETQYF.